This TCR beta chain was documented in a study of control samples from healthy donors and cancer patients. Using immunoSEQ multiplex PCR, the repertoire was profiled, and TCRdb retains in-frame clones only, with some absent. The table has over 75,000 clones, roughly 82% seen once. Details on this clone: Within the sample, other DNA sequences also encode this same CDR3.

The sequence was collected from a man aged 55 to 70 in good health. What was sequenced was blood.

Here the CDR3 reads CASSIGGNEQFF. Written as DNA, the CDR3 is TGTGCCAGTAGTATAGGGGGGAATGAGCAGTTCTTC. The V call is TRBV19, the J call TRBJ2-1, with D perhaps given as TRBD1 or TRBD2 (5 bases each). Trimming took 1 base from V and 7 from J, leaving 5 bases between them. Per the germline V gene, CDR1 is LNHDA and CDR2 is SQIVND (reference sequence). This CDR3 has 12 residues.